This T cell receptor (beta chain) emerged from a study of blood T cell repertoires in COVID-19. Overall study context: The United States, Italy and Spain were the sources of the acute and convalescent COVID-19 samples.

Losses at the gene ends were 1 base for V and 0 bases for J; bases not matched to a gene: 3. The CDR3 totals 16 residues. Germline V CDR1 and CDR2: LGHDT, YNNKEL (reference sequence). Using immunoSEQ multiplex PCR, the repertoire was profiled, and TCRdb retains in-frame clones only, with some absent. This table holds under 150,000 clones, roughly 85% found once. Material: peripheral blood. The rearrangement links TRBV3-1 (or the pseudogene TRBV3-2) to TRBJ2-1; 7 nucleotides align to TRBD2. The receptor was isolated from an older woman with COVID-19, enrolled during active disease. This CDR3 is CASSQGASGSYNEQFF. The CDR3 region has the DNA TGTGCCAGCAGCCAAGGGGCTAGCGGCTCCTACAATGAGCAGTTCTTC.